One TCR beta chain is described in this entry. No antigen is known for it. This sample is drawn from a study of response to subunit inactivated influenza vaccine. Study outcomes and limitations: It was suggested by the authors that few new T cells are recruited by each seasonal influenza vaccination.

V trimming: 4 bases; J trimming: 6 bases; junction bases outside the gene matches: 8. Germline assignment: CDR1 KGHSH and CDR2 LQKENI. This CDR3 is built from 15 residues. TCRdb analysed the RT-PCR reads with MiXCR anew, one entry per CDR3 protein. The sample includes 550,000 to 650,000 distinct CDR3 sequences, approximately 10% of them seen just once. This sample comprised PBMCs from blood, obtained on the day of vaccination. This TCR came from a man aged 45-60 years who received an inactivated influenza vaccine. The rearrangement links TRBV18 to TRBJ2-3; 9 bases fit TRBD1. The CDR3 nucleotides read TGTGCCAGCTCACAACTGGGACAGGGAACGGATACGCAGTATTTT. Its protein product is CASSQLGQGTDTQYF.